The T cell receptor (beta chain) described here comes from a study of T cells after yellow fever vaccination. Study-wide findings and caveats: Booster samples showed a return of most primary-vaccination clones (roughly 96% CD4, 88% CD8).

This clonotype was observed many times. Its antigen is unknown. TCRdb redid the calling of the 5' RACE reads with MiXCR, one entry per CDR3 protein. The sample carries about 120,000 distinct CDR3 sequences, roughly 8.9% recorded once. Between the trimmed V and J ends, which lost 5 bases and 4 bases, there was a span of 8 bases. Germline V CDR1 and CDR2: MNHEY, SMNVEV (reference sequence). This CDR3 is built from 12 residues. This sample comprised CD8+ T cells sorted from PBMCs, obtained 45 days after the yellow fever booster vaccination. The J gene is TRBJ1-2, the V gene TRBV27; D perhaps matches TRBD1 (5 bases). This sequence originates from a man aged 25-45 years who received the YFV17D yellow fever vaccine. This chain's CDR3 is CASSAGGYGYTF. CDR3 bases: TGTGCCAGCAGTGCCGGGGGCTATGGCTACACCTTC.